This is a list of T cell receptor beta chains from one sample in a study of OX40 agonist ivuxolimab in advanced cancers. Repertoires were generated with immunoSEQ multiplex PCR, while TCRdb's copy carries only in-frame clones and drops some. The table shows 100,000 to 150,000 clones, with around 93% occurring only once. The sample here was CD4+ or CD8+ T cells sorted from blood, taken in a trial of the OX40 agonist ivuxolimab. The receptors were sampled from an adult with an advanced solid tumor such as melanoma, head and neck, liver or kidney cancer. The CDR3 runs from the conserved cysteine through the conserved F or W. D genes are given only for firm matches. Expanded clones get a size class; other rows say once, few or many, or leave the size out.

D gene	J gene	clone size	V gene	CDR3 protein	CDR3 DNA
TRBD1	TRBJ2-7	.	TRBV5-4	CASSSGQGYEQYF	TGTGCCAGCAGCTCTGGACAGGGCTACGAGCAGTACTTC
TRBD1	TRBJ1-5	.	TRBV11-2	CASSAGQPNQPQHF	TGTGCCAGCAGCGCGGGACAGCCGAATCAGCCCCAGCATTTT
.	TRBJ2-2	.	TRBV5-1	CASSLGPSVLSAGELFF	TGCGCCAGCAGCTTGGGTCCTAGCGTATTATCGGCCGGGGAGCTGTTTTTT
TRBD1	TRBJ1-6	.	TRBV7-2	CASSPGQGANNSPLHF	TGTGCCAGCAGCCCCGGACAGGGGGCTAATAATTCACCCCTCCACTTT
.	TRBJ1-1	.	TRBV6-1	CASSPVNTEAFF	TGTGCCAGCAGTCCGGTCAACACTGAGGCTTTCTTT
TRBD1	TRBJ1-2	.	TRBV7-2	CASSSDHRSGGKANYGYTF	TGTGCCAGCAGCTCCGATCACCGGTCAGGGGGAAAAGCTAACTATGGCTACACCTTC
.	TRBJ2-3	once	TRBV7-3	CASGTSTDTQYF	TGTGCCAGCGGTACAAGCACAGATACGCAGTATTTT
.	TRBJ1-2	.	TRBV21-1	CASSNQGRYGYTF	TGTGCCAGCAGCAACCAAGGTAGGTATGGCTACACCTTC
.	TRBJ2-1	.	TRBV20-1	CSASIPEQFF	TGCAGTGCTAGTATCCCTGAGCAGTTCTTC
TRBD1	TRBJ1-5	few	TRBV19	CAKGQGNSNQPQHF	TGTGCCAAAGGACAGGGAAATTCCAATCAGCCCCAGCATTTT
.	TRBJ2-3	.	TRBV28	CASGTLTDTQYF	TGTGCCAGCGGGACCCTTACAGATACGCAGTATTTT
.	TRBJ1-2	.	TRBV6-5	CASSYGGGLYGYTF	TGTGCCAGCAGTTACGGCGGAGGTCTCTATGGCTACACCTTC
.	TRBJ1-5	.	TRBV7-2	CASSLAAGDQPQHF	TGTGCCAGCAGCTTAGCGGCAGGGGATCAGCCCCAGCATTTT
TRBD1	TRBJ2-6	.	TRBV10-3	CAISETGQGSGANVLTF	TGTGCCATCAGTGAGACCGGACAGGGTTCGGGGGCCAACGTCCTGACTTTC
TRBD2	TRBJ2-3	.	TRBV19	CASSIAGSGSGSTDTQYF	TGTGCCAGTAGTATAGCGGGTAGCGGGAGTGGGAGCACAGATACGCAGTATTTT
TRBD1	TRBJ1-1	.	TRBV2	CASSKTDRGNTEAFF	TGTGCCAGCAGCAAGACGGACAGGGGAAACACTGAAGCTTTCTTT
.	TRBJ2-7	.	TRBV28	CATQLRWEQYF	TGTGCCACTCAATTGCGTTGGGAGCAGTACTTC
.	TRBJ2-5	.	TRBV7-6	CASSSGWGYETQYF	TGTGCCAGCAGCTCGGGTTGGGGGTACGAGACCCAGTACTTC
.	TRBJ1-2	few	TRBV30	CAWSAGRYGYTF	TGTGCCTGGAGTGCGGGGCGTTATGGCTACACCTTC
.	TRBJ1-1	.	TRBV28	CASTAAPRRAFF	TGTGCCAGCACCGCGGCCCCGCGGCGCGCTTTCTTT
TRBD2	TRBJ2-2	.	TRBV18	CASSLWTSGSSSGAGELFF	TGTGCCAGCTCACTATGGACTAGCGGGAGTAGTTCCGGGGCCGGGGAGCTGTTTTTT
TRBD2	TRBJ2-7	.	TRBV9	CASSVGTSGRGARYEQYF	TGTGCCAGCAGCGTAGGGACTAGCGGGAGAGGGGCGCGCTACGAGCAGTACTTC
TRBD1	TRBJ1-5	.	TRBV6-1	CASTLGQVSNQPQHF	TGTGCCAGCACCCTTGGACAGGTTAGCAATCAGCCCCAGCATTTT
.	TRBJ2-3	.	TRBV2	CASKNSESTDTQYF	TGTGCCAGCAAGAACAGCGAAAGCACAGATACGCAGTATTTT
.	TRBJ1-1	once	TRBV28	CASSVVQGTEAFF	TGTGCCAGCAGTGTCGTACAGGGCACTGAAGCTTTCTTT
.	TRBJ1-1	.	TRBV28	CASRDLAEIYEAFF	TGTGCCAGCAGAGATCTTGCAGAAATATATGAAGCTTTCTTT
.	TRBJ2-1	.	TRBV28	CASSYYLNEQFF	TGTGCCAGCAGTTACTACCTCAATGAGCAGTTCTTC
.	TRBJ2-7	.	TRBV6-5	CASSYGGVAGYEQYF	TGTGCCAGCAGTTACGGCGGGGTCGCTGGCTACGAGCAGTACTTC
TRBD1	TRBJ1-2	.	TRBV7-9	CASSPRQGSNYGYTF	TGTGCCAGCAGCCCGAGACAGGGGTCAAACTATGGCTACACCTTC
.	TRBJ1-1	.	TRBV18	CASSLYSPGLMNTEAFF	TGTGCCAGCTCACTCTATTCCCCAGGACTGATGAACACTGAAGCTTTCTTT
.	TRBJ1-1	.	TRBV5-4	CASSLIGQGNTEAFF	TGTGCCAGCAGCTTGATTGGTCAGGGGAACACTGAAGCTTTCTTT
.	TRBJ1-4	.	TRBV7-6	CASSLGGRENEKLFF	TGTGCCAGCAGCTTAGGCGGAAGGGAGAATGAAAAACTGTTTTTT
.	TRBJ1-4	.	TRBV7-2	CASRGFTNEKLFF	TGTGCCAGCCGGGGTTTCACTAATGAAAAACTGTTTTTT
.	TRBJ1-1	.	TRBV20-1	CSARDRGEAFF	TGCAGTGCTAGAGATAGAGGTGAAGCTTTCTTT
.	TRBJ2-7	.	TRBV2	CASSERGYEQYF	TGTGCCAGCAGTGAAAGGGGGTACGAGCAGTACTTC
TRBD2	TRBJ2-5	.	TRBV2	CASSAGLAGGWETQYF	TGTGCCAGCAGCGCCGGACTAGCGGGAGGGTGGGAGACCCAGTACTTC
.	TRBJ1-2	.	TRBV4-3	CASSQDGLNLSGYTF	TGCGCCAGCAGCCAAGACGGACTTAACCTCTCTGGCTACACCTTC
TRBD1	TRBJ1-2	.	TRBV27	CASSQGQAYGYTF	TGTGCCAGCAGCCAAGGACAGGCCTATGGCTACACCTTC
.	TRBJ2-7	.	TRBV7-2	CASSLSEGGAYEQYF	TGTGCCAGCAGCTTATCTGAGGGCGGGGCCTACGAGCAGTACTTC